These 18 T cell receptor beta chains originate from one sample sequenced in a study of quantifying T cell responses using KT2 cells. Overall study: RNA was reverse transcribed with TCR alpha and beta constant-region primers.

Each cDNA got a UMI-containing oligo ligated at its 3' end. First-round PCR used three to four cycles and beta primers RC1.1 and RC1.2 covering TRBC1 and TRBC2. A single record per CDR3 protein comes from TCRdb applying MiXCR to the UMI-ligation and nested PCR reads. The table records tens of thousands of distinct CDR3 sequences, 7.3% of them present only once. The specimen sequenced was PBMCs spiked with cells of the T cell clone KT2. The receptors come from a human donor.

J is TRBJ1-5 and V is TRBV25-1, with unresolved D. The germline gives CDR1 MGHDK, CDR2 SYGVNS. This CDR3 is 14 amino acids long. Deletions cut 4 bases from V and 6 bases from J, with 13 bases between. The CDR3 sequence: CASSGVSAAQPQHF. CDR3 bases: TGTGCCAGCAGTGGAGTAAGTGCGGCTCAGCCCCAGCATTTT.

The sample holds a few counts of this clonotype. V and J are TRBV12-5 and TRBJ2-1; D possibly corresponds to TRBD2 (5 bases). The germline V and J ends were trimmed by 1 base and 9 bases, with 10 bases remaining between them. The CDR3 is 13 amino acids. CDR1 and CDR2 from the germline V gene are LGHNT and FRNRAP. The CDR3 here is CASGLEFRGEQFF. For the CDR3, the DNA is TGTGCTAGTGGTTTGGAATTCCGGGGTGAGCAGTTCTTC.

This clonotype occurred a few times. The gene calls are TRBV20-1 and TRBJ2-3; no reliable D call. The CDR3 runs 10 residues. The V gene's germline CDR1 is DFQATT and CDR2 SNEGSKA (reference sequence). Trimming removed 3 bases from V and 2 bases from J, with 0 bases in between. The CDR3 DNA reads TGCAGTGCTAGCACAGATACGCAGTATTTT. This translates into CSASTDTQYF.

This clonotype came up a few times. The chain employs TRBV27 and TRBJ2-6; the D is unclear. Trimming cost V 4 bases and J 0 bases, with 4 bases left between them. CDR1 MNHEY and CDR2 SMNVEV come from the germline V gene (reference sequence). The CDR3 extends over 14 amino acids. Here the CDR3 reads CASSSNSGANVLTF. Written as DNA, the CDR3 is TGTGCCAGCAGTTCGAACTCTGGGGCCAACGTCCTGACTTTC.

This clonotype was seen a few times. V and J are TRBV12-3 or TRBV12-4 and TRBJ2-5, with 8 bases fitting TRBD2. V lost 6 bases, J lost 4 bases, and 10 bases stayed unmatched. This CDR3 comprises 15 residues. The CDR3 loop reads CASSPPQGLGETQYF. CDR3 DNA sequence: TGTGCCAGCAGCCCCCCCCAGGGACTAGGAGAGACCCAGTACTTC.

This clonotype was detected only a few times. For the CDR3, the DNA is TGCAGTGCTATTCTGCGGGGGTTGACTGAAGCTTTCTTT. Protein product: CSAILRGLTEAFF. The rearrangement uses TRBV20-1 and TRBJ1-1; D might be TRBD1 (5 bases). Trimming cost V 4 bases and J 5 bases, with 14 bases left between them. From germline, CDR1 is DFQATT and CDR2 SNEGSKA (reference sequence). CDR3 length: 13 residues.

In this sample, this clonotype turned up many times. J is TRBJ1-5 and V is TRBV20-1, with D unclear. V was pared by 3 bases and J by 5 bases, with 8 bases between. CDR3 length: 12 residues. The germline gives CDR1 DFQATT, CDR2 SNEGSKA (reference sequence). In DNA form, the CDR3 reads TGCAGTGCTAGTAAGGAGGATCAGCCCCAGCATTTT. Translating gives CSASKEDQPQHF.

This clonotype showed up many times. The J gene is TRBJ2-5, the V gene TRBV13, with 7 bases matching TRBD2. The germline CDR1 and CDR2 sequences are PRHDT and FYEKMQ (reference sequence). Losses at the gene ends were 2 bases for V and 4 bases for J; bases not matched to a gene: 7. The CDR3 is 15 residues long. CDR3 protein: CASSLRGDLGETQYF. CDR3 DNA sequence: TGTGCCAGCAGCTTACGGGGGGACCTTGGAGAGACCCAGTACTTC.

This clonotype was picked up many times. The V gene is TRBV6-5, the J gene TRBJ1-1; D not certain. Trimming pared 5 bases from V and 2 bases from J, leaving 18 bases between. The germline V gene has CDR1 MNHEY and CDR2 SVGAGI. This CDR3 spans 16 amino acids. Here the CDR3 reads CASSHWPWEGNTEAFF. The DNA for the CDR3 is TGTGCCAGCAGTCACTGGCCCTGGGAGGGAAACACTGAAGCTTTCTTT.

This clonotype was seen ten or more times. This chain uses TRBV7-9 with TRBJ1-6; perhaps TRBD1 as D (5 bases). Per the germline V gene, CDR1 is SEHNR and CDR2 is FQNEAQ (reference sequence). V dropped 4 bases and J dropped 6 bases, with 16 bases sitting between them. The CDR3 loop spans 16 amino acids. The DNA for the CDR3 is TGTGCCAGCAGCTCGAGATGGGGGACGTCTAATTCACCCCTCCACTTT. It encodes CASSSRWGTSNSPLHF.

This clonotype has more than one count but fewer than ten. The gene calls are TRBV7-8 and TRBJ2-2; D may correspond to TRBD1 or TRBD2 (6 bases each). V lost 7 bases to trimming and J lost 2 bases, with 17 bases between them. The CDR3 is made up of 16 amino acids. Germline V CDR1 and CDR2: SGHVS, FQNEAQ. The CDR3 spells CASNMGGGLNTGELFF. As DNA, the CDR3 is TGTGCCAGCAATATGGGTGGGGGGCTAAACACCGGGGAGCTGTTTTTT.

This sequence joins TRBV18 and TRBJ1-1, with unresolved D. CDR1 is KGHSH and CDR2 is LQKENI in the germline V gene. V was shortened by 4 bases and J by 1 base, with 10 bases between the two germline ends. The CDR3 loop spans 14 amino acids. CDR3 in amino acids: CASSQSGENTEAFF. DNA for the CDR3: TGTGCCAGCTCACAATCCGGCGAGAACACTGAAGCTTTCTTT.

This clonotype was recorded only once. J is TRBJ2-7 and V is TRBV2; maybe TRBD1 (5 bases). CDR1 and CDR2 from the germline V gene are SNHLY and FYNNEI. Trimming removed 8 bases from V and 1 base from J, with 21 bases in between. CDR3 length: 16 residues. CDR3 sequence reads: CASRGVISQGSYEQYF. CDR3 DNA: TGTGCCAGCCGTGGGGTAATCTCCCAGGGATCCTACGAGCAGTACTTC.

This clonotype was observed many times. V gene TRBV7-6 combines with J gene TRBJ2-2; a possible D gene is TRBD1 (5 bases). This CDR3 is 15 amino acids long. Trimming removed 3 bases from V and 7 bases from J, with 15 bases in between. The germline gives CDR1 SGHVS, CDR2 FNYEAQ. The CDR3 nucleotides are TGTGCCAGCAGCTTCATCGACCAGGGCCGCGGGGAGCTGTTTTTT. Translating it yields CASSFIDQGRGELFF.

The chain has TRBV6-5 and TRBJ1-2, with D possibly TRBD1 on 6 matching bases. This CDR3 has 16 amino acids. V was pared by 2 bases and J by 5 bases, with 18 bases between. The germline gives CDR1 MNHEY, CDR2 SVGAGI. CDR3 coding DNA: TGTGCCAGCAGTTACCAGGGGCTAACACCAGGATATGGCTACACCTTC. Translation: CASSYQGLTPGYGYTF.

This clonotype was observed a few times. The rearrangement links TRBV12-3 or TRBV12-4 to TRBJ1-2; the match to TRBD1 covers 9 bases. CDR3 length: 13 residues. The V and J ends lost 2 bases and 8 bases, in that order; junction bases with no gene match: 3. CDR3 residues: CASSLTDRGGYTF. The CDR3 bases are TGTGCCAGCAGTTTAACGGACAGGGGAGGCTACACCTTC.

This chain uses TRBV5-1 with TRBJ1-2; no clear D gene. The V gene lost 3 bases and the J gene lost 8 bases, with 14 bases spanning the gap. This CDR3 has 13 amino acids. The germline gives CDR1 SGHRS, CDR2 YFSETQ. The DNA of the CDR3 is TGCGCCAGCAGCTCGGCGGGAGGGTACGGCTACACCTTC. As protein: CASSSAGGYGYTF.

Ten or more counts support this clonotype. The rearrangement joins TRBV27 to TRBJ1-1, with 7 bases identical to TRBD1. CDR1 is MNHEY and CDR2 is SMNVEV in the germline V gene (reference sequence). The CDR3 runs 15 residues. The trim removed 4 bases at V and 5 bases at J, leaving 10 bases unmatched. CDR3 loop: CASSSRGGGGTEAFF. In DNA, the CDR3 is TGTGCCAGCAGTTCCCGAGGGGGCGGGGGAACTGAAGCTTTCTTT.